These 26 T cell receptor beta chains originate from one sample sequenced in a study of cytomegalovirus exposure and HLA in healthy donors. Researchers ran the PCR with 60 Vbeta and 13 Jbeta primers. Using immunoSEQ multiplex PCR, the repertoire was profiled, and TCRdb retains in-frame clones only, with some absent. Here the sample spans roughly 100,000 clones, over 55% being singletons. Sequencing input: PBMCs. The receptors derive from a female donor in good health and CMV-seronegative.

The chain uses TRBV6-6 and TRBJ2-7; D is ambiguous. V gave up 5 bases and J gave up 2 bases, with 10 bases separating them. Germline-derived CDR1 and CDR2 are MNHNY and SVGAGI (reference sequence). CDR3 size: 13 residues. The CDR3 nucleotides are TGTGCCAGCAGTGCTAGTTACCCCTACGAGCAGTACTTC. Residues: CASSASYPYEQYF.

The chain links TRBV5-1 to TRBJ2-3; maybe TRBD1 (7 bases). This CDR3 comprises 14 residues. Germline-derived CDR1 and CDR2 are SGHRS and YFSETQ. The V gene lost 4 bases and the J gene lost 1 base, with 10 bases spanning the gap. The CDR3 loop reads CASSGGTGTDTQYF. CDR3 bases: TGCGCCAGCAGCGGGGGGACAGGCACAGATACGCAGTATTTT.

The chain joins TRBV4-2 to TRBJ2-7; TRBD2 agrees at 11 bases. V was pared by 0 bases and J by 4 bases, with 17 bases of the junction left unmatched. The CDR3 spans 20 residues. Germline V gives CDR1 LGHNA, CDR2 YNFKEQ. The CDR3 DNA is TGTGCCAGCAGCCAAGAAATCAACGTATTTAGCGGGAGGGCCGGGTACGAGCAGTACTTC. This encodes CASSQEINVFSGRAGYEQYF.

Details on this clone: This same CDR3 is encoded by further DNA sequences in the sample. CDR3 sequence reads: CASSLSRNEKLFF. CDR3 bases: TGTGCCAGCAGCTTAAGCCGGAATGAAAAACTGTTTTTT. The chain links TRBV11-2 to TRBJ1-4; D remains unclear. The CDR3 has 13 amino acids. The germline V gene encodes CDR1 SGHAT and CDR2 FQNNGV. Trimming cost V 2 bases and J 5 bases, with 6 bases left between them. Complete variable domain (other parts from reference TRBV11-2 and TRBJ1-4): EAGVAQSPRYKIIEKRQSVAFWCNPISGHATLYWYQQILGQGPKLLIQFQNNGVVDDSQLPKDRFSAERLKGVDSTLKIQPAKLEDSAVYLCASSLSRNEKLFFGSGTQLSVL.

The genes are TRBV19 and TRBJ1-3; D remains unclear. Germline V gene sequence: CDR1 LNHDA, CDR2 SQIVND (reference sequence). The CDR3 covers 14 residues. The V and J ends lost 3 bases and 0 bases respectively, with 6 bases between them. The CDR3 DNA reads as TGTGCCAGTAGTATGGGCCACTCTGGAAACACCATATATTTT. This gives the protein CASSMGHSGNTIYF.

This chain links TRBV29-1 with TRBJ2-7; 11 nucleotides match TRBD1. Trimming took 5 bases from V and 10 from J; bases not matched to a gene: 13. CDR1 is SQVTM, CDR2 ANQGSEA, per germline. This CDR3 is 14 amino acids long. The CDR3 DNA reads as TGCAGCGTTATTGGGACAGGGGGTTACATCGAACAGTACTTC. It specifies CSVIGTGGYIEQYF.

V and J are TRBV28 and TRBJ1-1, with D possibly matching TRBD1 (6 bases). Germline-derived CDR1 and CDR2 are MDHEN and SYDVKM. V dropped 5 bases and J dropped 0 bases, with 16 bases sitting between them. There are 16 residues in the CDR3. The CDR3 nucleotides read TGTGCCAGCAGTCCCACAGGGTTCAAGATGAACACTGAAGCTTTCTTT. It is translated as CASSPTGFKMNTEAFF.

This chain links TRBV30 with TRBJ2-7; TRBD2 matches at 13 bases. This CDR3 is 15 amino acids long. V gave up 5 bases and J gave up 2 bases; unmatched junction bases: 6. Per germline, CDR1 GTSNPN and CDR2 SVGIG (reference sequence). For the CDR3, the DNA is TGTGCCTGGGGACTAGCGGGAGTTTCAACCTACGAGCAGTACTTC. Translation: CAWGLAGVSTYEQYF.

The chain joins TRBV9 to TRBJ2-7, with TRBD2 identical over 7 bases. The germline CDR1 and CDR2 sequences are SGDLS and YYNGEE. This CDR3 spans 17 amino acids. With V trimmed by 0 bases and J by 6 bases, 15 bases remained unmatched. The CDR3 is CASSVASSTSHLSEQYF. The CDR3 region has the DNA TGTGCCAGCAGCGTAGCTTCCTCGACTAGCCACTTGAGCGAGCAGTACTTC.

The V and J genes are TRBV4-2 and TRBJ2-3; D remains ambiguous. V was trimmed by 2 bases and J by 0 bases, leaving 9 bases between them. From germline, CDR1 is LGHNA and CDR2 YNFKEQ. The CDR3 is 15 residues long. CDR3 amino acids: CASSQQNPSTDTQYF. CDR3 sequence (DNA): TGTGCCAGCAGCCAACAGAATCCTAGCACAGATACGCAGTATTTT.

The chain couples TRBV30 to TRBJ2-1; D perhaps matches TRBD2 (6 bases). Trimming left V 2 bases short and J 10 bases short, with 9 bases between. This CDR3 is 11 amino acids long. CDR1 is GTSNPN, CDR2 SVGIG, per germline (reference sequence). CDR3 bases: TGTGCCTGGAGTCTCGGACTAGAGCAGTTCTTC. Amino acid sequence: CAWSLGLEQFF. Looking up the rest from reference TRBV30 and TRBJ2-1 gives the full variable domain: SQTIHQWPATLVQPVGSPLSLECTVEGTSNPNLYWYRQAAGRGLQLLFYSVGIGQISSEVPQNLSASRPQDRQFILSSKKLLLSDSGFYLCAWSLGLEQFFGPGTRLTVL.

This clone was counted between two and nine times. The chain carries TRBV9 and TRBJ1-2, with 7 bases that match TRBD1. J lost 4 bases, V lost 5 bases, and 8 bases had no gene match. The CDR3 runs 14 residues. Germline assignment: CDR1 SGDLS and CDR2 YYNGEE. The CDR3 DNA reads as TGTGCCAGCAGGGGGCAGGGGGAATTCTATGGCTACACCTTC. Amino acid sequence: CASRGQGEFYGYTF.

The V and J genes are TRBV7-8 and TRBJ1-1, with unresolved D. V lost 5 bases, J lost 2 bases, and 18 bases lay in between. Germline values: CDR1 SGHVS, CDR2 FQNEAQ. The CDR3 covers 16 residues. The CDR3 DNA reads TGTGCCAGCAGCCTGAAGAGGGCAGGACTTAACACTGAAGCTTTCTTT. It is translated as CASSLKRAGLNTEAFF.

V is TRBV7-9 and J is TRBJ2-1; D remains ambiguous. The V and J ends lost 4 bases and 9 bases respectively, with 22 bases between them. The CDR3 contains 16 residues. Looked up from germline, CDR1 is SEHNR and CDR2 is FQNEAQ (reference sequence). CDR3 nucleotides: TGTGCCAGCAGCTCCCTTCTAGTCCTTCCACCCAGTGAGCAGTTCTTC. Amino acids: CASSSLLVLPPSEQFF.

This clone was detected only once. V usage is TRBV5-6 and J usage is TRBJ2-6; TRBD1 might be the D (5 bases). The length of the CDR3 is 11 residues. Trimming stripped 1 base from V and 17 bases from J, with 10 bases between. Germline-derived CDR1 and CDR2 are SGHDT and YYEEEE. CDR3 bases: TGTGCCAGCAGCTTGCAGGGAAGAATGACTTTC. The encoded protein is CASSLQGRMTF.

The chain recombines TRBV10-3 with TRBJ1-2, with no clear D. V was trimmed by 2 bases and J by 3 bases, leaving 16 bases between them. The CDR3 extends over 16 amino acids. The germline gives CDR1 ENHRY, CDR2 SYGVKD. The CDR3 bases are TGTGCCATCAGTGAGACCCCGAGAGGAATGGACTATGGCTACACCTTC. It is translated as CAISETPRGMDYGYTF.

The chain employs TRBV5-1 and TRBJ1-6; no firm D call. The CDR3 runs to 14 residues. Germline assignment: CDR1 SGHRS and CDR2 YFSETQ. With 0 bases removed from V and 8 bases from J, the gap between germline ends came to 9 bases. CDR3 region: CASSLEHPYSPLHF. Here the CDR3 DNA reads TGCGCCAGCAGCTTGGAACACCCGTATTCACCCCTCCACTTT.

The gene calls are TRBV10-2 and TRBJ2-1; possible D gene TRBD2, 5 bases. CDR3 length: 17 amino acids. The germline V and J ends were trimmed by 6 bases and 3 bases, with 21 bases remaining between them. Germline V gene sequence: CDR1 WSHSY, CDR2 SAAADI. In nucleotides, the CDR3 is TGCGCCAGCAGGGACTCCAACTCCCCCCGTCTCTACAATGAGCAGTTCTTC. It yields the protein CASRDSNSPRLYNEQFF.

In nucleotides, the CDR3 is TGTGCCAGCTCGCGAGGACAGGGAAACACCGGGGAGCTGTTTTTT. This codes for CASSRGQGNTGELFF. This chain uses TRBV18 with TRBJ2-2; 8 positions match TRBD1. Germline CDR1 KGHSH, CDR2 LQKENI. The CDR3 runs 15 residues. With 6 bases clipped from V and 2 bases from J, the junction kept 5 bases outside the gene matches.

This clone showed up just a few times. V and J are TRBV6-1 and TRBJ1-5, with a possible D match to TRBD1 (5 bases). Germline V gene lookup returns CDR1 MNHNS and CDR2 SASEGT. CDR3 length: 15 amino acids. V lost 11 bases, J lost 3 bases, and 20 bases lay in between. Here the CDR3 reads CAVNRPNLSNQPQHF. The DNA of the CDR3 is TGTGCCGTAAACAGGCCTAACTTATCCAATCAGCCCCAGCATTTT.

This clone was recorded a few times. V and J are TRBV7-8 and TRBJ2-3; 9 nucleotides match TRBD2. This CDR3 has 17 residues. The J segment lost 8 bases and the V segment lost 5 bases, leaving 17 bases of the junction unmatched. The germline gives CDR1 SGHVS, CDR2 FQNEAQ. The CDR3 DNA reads TGTGCCAGCAGCCCCTTGGTCCCAGCGGGAGGTGCGGGTACGCAGTATTTT. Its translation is CASSPLVPAGGAGTQYF.

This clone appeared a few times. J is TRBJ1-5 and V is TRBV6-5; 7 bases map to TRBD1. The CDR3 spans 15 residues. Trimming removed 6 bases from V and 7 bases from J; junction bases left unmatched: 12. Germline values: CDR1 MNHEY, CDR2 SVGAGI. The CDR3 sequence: CASSLTGTAGQPQHF. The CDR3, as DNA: TGTGCCAGCAGCCTGACCGGGACAGCCGGACAGCCCCAGCATTTT.

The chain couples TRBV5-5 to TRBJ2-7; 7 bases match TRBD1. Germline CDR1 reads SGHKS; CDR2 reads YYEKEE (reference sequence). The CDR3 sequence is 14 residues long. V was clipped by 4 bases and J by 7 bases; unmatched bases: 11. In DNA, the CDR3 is TGTGCCAGCAGCGATCGTCCGGGACAGTCGGAGCAGTACTTC. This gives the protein CASSDRPGQSEQYF.

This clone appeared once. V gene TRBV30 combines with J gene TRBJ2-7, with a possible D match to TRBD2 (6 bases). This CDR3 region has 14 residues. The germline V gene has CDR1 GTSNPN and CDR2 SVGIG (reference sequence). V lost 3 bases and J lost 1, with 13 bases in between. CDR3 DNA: TGTGCCTGGAGGTCGGGACGGGGGTCCTACGAGCAGTACTTC. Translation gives CAWRSGRGSYEQYF.

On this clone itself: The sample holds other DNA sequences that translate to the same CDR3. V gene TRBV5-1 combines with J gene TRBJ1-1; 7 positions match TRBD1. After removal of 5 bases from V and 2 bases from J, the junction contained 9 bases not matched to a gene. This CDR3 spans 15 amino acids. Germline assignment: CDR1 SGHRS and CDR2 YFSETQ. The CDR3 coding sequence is TGCGCCAGCAGTTTGCGAACAGGGGTAAACACTGAAGCTTTCTTT. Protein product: CASSLRTGVNTEAFF.

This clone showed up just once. Written as DNA, the CDR3 is TGTGCCAGCTCACCGGGGCAGGGCACAGATACGCAGTATTTT. Translating gives CASSPGQGTDTQYF. This chain links TRBV18 with TRBJ2-3; a possible D gene is TRBD1 (5 bases). Looked up from germline, CDR1 is KGHSH and CDR2 is LQKENI. Between the trimmed V and J ends, which lost 3 bases and 1 base, there was a span of 8 bases. The CDR3 has 14 amino acids.